This T cell receptor beta chain was captured by sequencing in a study of OX40 agonist ivuxolimab in advanced cancers. Assay used: immunoSEQ multiplex PCR; TCRdb lists only in-frame clones, some missing. The data contain tens of thousands of clones, roughly nine tenths of them singletons. Germline CDR1 is MNHEY and CDR2 is SMNVEV (reference sequence). V was clipped by 6 bases and J by 1 base, with 7 bases between them. The length of the CDR3 is 13 residues. The TCR sequence derives from an adult with an advanced solid tumor such as melanoma, head and neck, liver or kidney cancer. Specimen: CD4+ or CD8+ T cells sorted from blood, collected in a trial of the OX40 agonist ivuxolimab. This chain uses TRBV27 with TRBJ2-1; unclear D gene. The CDR3 region has the DNA TGTGCCAGCAGGGGTATTTCCTACAATGAGCAGTTCTTC. Translated: CASRGISYNEQFF.